These 10 T cell receptor beta chains came from one sample sequenced in a study of T cells in Graves' hyperthyroidism and ophthalmopathy. Amplification of TCR beta CDR3 regions used RNA as the template. RT-PCR in the first round (using the HTBI primer set) targeted the TCR CDR3. TCRdb independently ran MiXCR on the multiplex PCR reads; one entry per CDR3 protein. The table lists around 610,000 distinct CDR3 sequences, roughly 15% of them singletons. Sequencing was done on a sample of blood. Receptors were obtained from a woman between 40 and 55 years old with Graves' ophthalmopathy.

In its sample, this clonotype was seen many times. V gene TRBV6-5 combines with J gene TRBJ1-1, with TRBD1 as a possible D gene (5 bases). This CDR3 is 13 amino acids long. Germline V gene lookup returns CDR1 MNHEY and CDR2 SVGAGI. Trimming pared 7 bases from V and 3 bases from J, leaving 12 bases between. CDR3 sequence (DNA): TGTGCCAGCATTAGACAGCGGGACACTGAAGCTTTCTTT. It specifies CASIRQRDTEAFF.

This clonotype was counted ten times or more. The chain has TRBV20-1 and TRBJ2-5, with no clear D. Trimming took off 4 bases at V and 0 bases at J, with 15 bases between the two ends. Germline assignment: CDR1 DFQATT and CDR2 SNEGSKA (reference sequence). This CDR3 spans 15 amino acids. This CDR3 reads CSATKREAYQETQYF. In DNA form, the CDR3 reads TGCAGTGCTACGAAGCGCGAGGCGTACCAAGAGACCCAGTACTTC.

The V and J genes are TRBV13 and TRBJ2-7; D unresolved. Per the germline V gene, CDR1 is PRHDT and CDR2 is FYEKMQ (reference sequence). Trimming took 5 bases from V and 1 from J, leaving 15 bases between them. This CDR3 contains 15 residues. In DNA, the CDR3 is TGTGCCAGCAGCCGACGGACGAAACTTTCCTACGAGCAGTACTTC. Its translation: CASSRRTKLSYEQYF.

The CDR3: CASSPDGYTGELFF. The CDR3 region has the DNA TGTGCCAGCTCACCAGACGGATACACCGGGGAGCTGTTTTTT. The chain combines TRBV18 with TRBJ2-2, with unresolved D. V was cut by 2 bases and J by 3 bases, with 7 bases left in between. The CDR3 loop spans 14 amino acids. The germline CDR1 and CDR2 sequences are KGHSH and LQKENI.

This clonotype has at least ten counts. This chain uses TRBV28 with TRBJ1-2; D possibly corresponds to TRBD1 (5 bases). This CDR3 has 14 amino acids. Germline lookup yields CDR1 MDHEN and CDR2 SYDVKM. Deletions cut 6 bases from V and 7 bases from J, with 18 bases between. The CDR3 nucleotides read TGTGCCAGCAGAATTCACCAGGGTCAACCTGGCTACACCTTC. Protein: CASRIHQGQPGYTF.

This clonotype was seen at least ten times. This chain connects TRBV28 to TRBJ1-1, with 7 bases lining up with TRBD1. Germline V gene lookup returns CDR1 MDHEN and CDR2 SYDVKM. CDR3 size: 12 residues. The trim removed 1 base at V and 10 bases at J, leaving 3 bases unmatched. The CDR3 loop reads CASSLLDRRAFF. The CDR3 coding sequence is TGTGCCAGCAGTTTATTGGACAGGCGAGCTTTCTTT.

This CDR3 is CASSPLGGTNQPQHF. The CDR3 bases are TGTGCCAGCAGTCCCCTGGGCGGAACCAATCAGCCCCAGCATTTT. The genes are TRBV6-2 or TRBV6-3 and TRBJ1-5, with no clear D. The V end was cut by 5 bases, the J end by 3 bases, with 14 bases between. Germline CDR1 is MNHEY and CDR2 is SVGEGT. The CDR3 sequence is 15 residues long.

This clonotype has only one observation. The J gene is TRBJ2-7, the V gene TRBV7-9; D call uncertain. V lost 4 bases, J lost 3 bases, and 10 bases lay in between. This CDR3 is built from 13 residues. CDR1 and CDR2 (germline): SEHNR, FQNEAQ (reference sequence). The CDR3 sequence: CASSSTLHYEQYF. CDR3 nucleotide sequence: TGTGCCAGCAGCTCGACCTTACACTACGAGCAGTACTTC.

This clonotype has a handful of counts. The chain recombines TRBV20-1 with TRBJ2-7, with a possible D match to TRBD1 (5 bases). Trimming shortened V by 6 bases and J by 2 bases, and 14 bases separated the two germline ends. This CDR3 contains 13 residues. From germline, CDR1 is DFQATT and CDR2 SNEGSKA (reference sequence). The CDR3 sequence is CSALQDITYEQYF. Here the CDR3 DNA reads TGCAGTGCCCTGCAGGACATAACCTACGAGCAGTACTTC.

V usage is TRBV10-3 and J usage is TRBJ1-6, with a tentative D call TRBD1 (6 bases). Deletions cut 7 bases from V and 8 bases from J, with 9 bases between. CDR3 length: 12 residues. CDR1 is ENHRY and CDR2 is SYGVKD in the germline V gene. The CDR3 is CAIKQGDSPLHF. The CDR3 DNA is TGTGCCATCAAACAGGGCGATTCACCCCTCCACTTT.